The following is a T cell receptor (beta chain) sequence with its context. The antigen it binds to is not known. Qualities for individual bases were not recorded, and no much larger clone is one base off. The sample's time point label, in plain terms: blood sample drawn before combined kidney and bone marrow transplant. Unstimulated Tregs (CD4+CD25+CD127-), CD4+ non-Tregs (CD4+CD25-), CD4 and CD8 cells were FACS-sorted from thawed PBMCs. Patients were several combined kidney and bone marrow transplant recipients from the ITN036ST trial, and only these trial subjects had samples available. Healthy control blood was processed to PBMCs with a Ficoll density gradient and then cryopreserved, whereas patient PBMCs were collected both before and after transplant. Its CDR3 holds 14 amino acids, cysteine through phenylalanine. Just CDR3 DNA is preserved here, 42 bases in frame from base 1. V is trimmed back by 3 bases and J by 2 bases, and the junction contains 4 bases that no gene match accounts for. According to the germline V gene, CDR1 reads SGHRS and CDR2 reads YFSETQ.

These data come from a study of Tregs in tolerant kidney transplant recipients (dated by TCRdb to between 2019 and 2020). For context, the study as a whole: The transplants used related donors along with nonmyeloablative bone marrow transplantation, and in the human trials mixed chimerism was transient. TCRbeta sequencing was used in the study to identify donor-specific regulatory T cells before combined kidney and bone marrow transplantation, and the identified cells were then tracked after transplant.

The paper's findings and limits, for the study overall: The study was constrained by small patient numbers, and validation of the findings is required in larger populations and under other immunosuppression protocols. The most biologically relevant and donor-specific TCRbeta repertoire appeared to be identified by expanding Tregs with activated donor B cells. PCR primers changed over time for some patients, so nucleotide-level comparison across those patients' samples was not possible. In tolerant patients, donor-specific Tregs expanded more than Tregs overall, which suggests antigen-driven rather than nonspecific expansion. Biological reproducibility was not directly assessed, although technical replication error appeared to be minimal.

For TCRbeta CDR3 sequencing, genomic DNA was extracted from sorted cells using the QIAGEN DNeasy Blood and Tissue Kit. High-throughput TCRbeta CDR3 sequencing, including PCR amplification with bias correction and internal controls, was performed commercially through immunoSEQ. Per the authors' processing: Unique productive TCRbeta sequences were defined by CDR3 nucleotide sequence where primers matched, otherwise by CDR3 amino acid sequence with Vbeta and Jbeta genes. To correct sorting error, sequences shared between sorted populations at a frequency ratio of 2:1 or less were removed; the rest were assigned to the higher population. A sequence counted as donor-reactive if, in CFSE-low cells, the sequence had a frequency of at least 0.01% and was expanded at least 5-fold compared with unstimulated cells. Jensen-Shannon divergence calculated on the top 100 TCRbeta sequences ranked by frequency was used to measure repertoire divergence. For any sample with multiple sequencing runs, sorting error was corrected in each run separately before the runs were pooled. The immuneACCESS repertoire file appears here via TCRdb, limited to in-frame rearrangements. These files lack a portion of the clones; in checked studies, under half of the deficit traces to unresolved V genes, and the cause of the others is not known. The V and J calls and clone size were taken over from that table, and D and trimming were inferred from the DNA. Present in this sample are about 94,000 clones, 93% of which were seen just once. The ten most abundant clones make up 0.46% of the sample.

The sequences come from CD4+ T cells from blood, collected before the transplant. Here the chain combines TRBV5-1 and TRBJ2-7; a stretch of 8 junction bases matches TRBD1. This clonotype originated in a human donor who received a combined kidney and bone marrow transplant. Read as DNA, the sequence is TGCGCCAGCAGCTATGACAGGGGCCCCTACGAGCAGTACTTC. Its translation reads: CASSYDRGPYEQYF. With the portions outside the CDR3 filled from the reference TRBV5-1 and TRBJ2-7 genes, the complete variable region becomes KAGVTQTPRYLIKTRGQQVTLSCSPISGHRSVSWYQQTPGQGLQFLFEYFSETQRNKGNFPGRFSGRQFSNSRSEMNVSTLELGDSALYLCASSYDRGPYEQYFGPGTRLTVT.